These 25 T cell receptor beta chains were all obtained from the same sample, sequenced in a study of beta chain features in type 1 diabetes. Sequencing targeted expressed TCRB transcripts, as all isolated RNA had been reverse transcribed. Sequenced by immunoSEQ multiplex PCR; TCRdb stores in-frame clones only, minus some. This table has about 350,000 clones, around 19% appearing once. Sequenced: naive CD4+ T cells from blood. The source is a woman aged 18-29 years in good health.

This clone came up a few times. The rearrangement links TRBV7-6 to TRBJ2-3; TRBD1 matches at 7 bases. V shed 1 base and J 2 bases; nucleotides not matched to a gene: 6. CDR3 length: 16 residues. Germline-derived CDR1 and CDR2 are SGHVS and FNYEAQ. The CDR3 here is CASSLGQGIFTDTQYF. In DNA, the CDR3 is TGTGCCAGCAGCTTAGGACAGGGCATCTTCACAGATACGCAGTATTTT.

The V gene is TRBV30, the J gene TRBJ2-7, with TRBD2 matching over 14 bases. The CDR3 sequence is 14 residues long. Germline assignment: CDR1 GTSNPN and CDR2 SVGIG (reference sequence). With V trimmed by 4 bases and J by 9 bases, 8 bases remained unmatched. The CDR3 DNA sequence: TGTGCCTGGATTGGGACTAGCGGGGGAGGAGGGCAGTACTTC. This sequence encodes CAWIGTSGGGGQYF.

The CDR3 sequence is CASSLRTGVGYEQYF. CDR3 bases: TGTGCCAGCAGCCTGCGGACAGGGGTTGGCTACGAGCAGTACTTC. The chain couples TRBV5-5 to TRBJ2-7; the match to TRBD1 covers 9 bases. The J segment lost 3 bases and the V segment lost 4 bases, leaving 8 bases of the junction unmatched. Germline-derived CDR1 and CDR2 are SGHKS and YYEKEE (reference sequence). The CDR3 has 15 amino acids. The full variable domain, completed using reference TRBV5-5 and TRBJ2-7, is DAGVTQSPTHLIKTRGQQVTLRCSPISGHKSVSWYQQVLGQGPQFIFQYYEKEERGRGNFPDRFSARQFPNYSSELNVNALLLGDSALYLCASSLRTGVGYEQYFGPGTRLTVT.

This clone appeared a few times. The chain joins TRBV9 to TRBJ1-1; TRBD1 might be the D (6 bases). The germline V gene has CDR1 SGDLS and CDR2 YYNGEE. V lost 0 bases, J lost 5 bases, and 8 bases lay in between. The CDR3 sequence is 13 residues long. CDR3 amino acids: CASSVDTGTEAFF. The DNA for the CDR3 is TGTGCCAGCAGCGTAGACACAGGGACTGAAGCTTTCTTT.

With regard to this clone: Other nucleotide sequences from this sample produce the same CDR3. The gene calls are TRBV30 and TRBJ1-5, with TRBD1 matching over 8 bases. The germline V gene has CDR1 GTSNPN and CDR2 SVGIG (reference sequence). CDR3 length: 15 amino acids. V lost 0 bases and J lost 2; bases outside the gene matches: 3. In nucleotides, the CDR3 is TGTGCCTGGAGTGTCTTGGGACAGGGCAATCAGCCCCAGCATTTT. Its translation: CAWSVLGQGNQPQHF.

This sequence joins TRBV23-1 and TRBJ2-5, with a tentative D call TRBD2 (5 bases). TRBV23-1 is filed as an ORF, its function uncertain. V was clipped by 2 bases and J by 2 bases, with 9 bases between them. This CDR3 contains 14 residues. In nucleotides, the CDR3 is TGCGCCAGCAGTCAAAACCGGGGACAAGAGACCCAGTACTTC. This sequence encodes CASSQNRGQETQYF.

This chain joins TRBV5-6 and TRBJ2-3; TRBD2 agrees at 14 bases. After removal of 2 bases from V and 7 bases from J, the junction contained 6 bases not matched to a gene. CDR1 is SGHDT, CDR2 YYEEEE, per germline. This CDR3 has 16 amino acids. As DNA, the CDR3 is TGTGCCAGCAGCTTCAGGACTAGCGGGAGGATATATACGCAGTATTTT. Translating gives CASSFRTSGRIYTQYF.

The chain carries TRBV9 and TRBJ2-5; a possible D gene is TRBD2 (5 bases). Between the trimmed V and J ends, which lost 0 bases and 2 bases, there was a span of 8 bases. Germline V gene data show CDR1 as SGDLS and CDR2 as YYNGEE. CDR3 size: 14 residues. Here the CDR3 reads CASSVGTQQETQYF. In DNA, the CDR3 is TGTGCCAGCAGCGTAGGGACTCAACAAGAGACCCAGTACTTC.

The genes are TRBV6-5 and TRBJ1-1, with D tentatively TRBD1 (6 bases). Germline CDR1 MNHEY, CDR2 SVGAGI. V was cut by 5 bases and J by 4 bases, with 14 bases left in between. This CDR3 has 14 residues. This chain's CDR3 is CASSRGGAGTEAFF. Written as DNA, the CDR3 is TGTGCCAGCAGTAGGGGGGGAGCGGGCACTGAAGCTTTCTTT.

The chain employs TRBV7-6 and TRBJ2-5; 9 bases align to TRBD2. V lost 2 bases to trimming and J lost 4 bases; unmatched junction nucleotides: 5. CDR3 length: 15 amino acids. Germline lookup yields CDR1 SGHVS and CDR2 FNYEAQ. The CDR3 region has the DNA TGTGCCAGCAGCTTACTAGCGGGGAAGGGAGAGACCCAGTACTTC. Its protein is CASSLLAGKGETQYF.

In this sample, this clone turned up a few times. The V call is TRBV11-1, the J call TRBJ1-2; the D gene is possibly TRBD1 (5 bases). Germline-derived CDR1 and CDR2 are SGHAT and FQDESV (reference sequence). The CDR3 length is 13 residues. Trimming took 2 bases from V and 8 from J, leaving 12 bases between them. DNA of the CDR3: TGTGCCAGCAGCTTACGAGGGACTCAGGGCTACACCTTC. Encoded protein: CASSLRGTQGYTF. Combining the CDR3 with reference TRBV11-1 and TRBJ1-2 gives the whole variable domain EAEVAQSPRYKITEKSQAVAFWCDPISGHATLYWYRQILGQGPELLVQFQDESVVDDSQLPKDRFSAERLKGVDSTLKIQPAELGDSAMYLCASSLRGTQGYTFGSGTRLTVV.

The CDR3 is CASSQRGAGEQYF. CDR3 nucleotide sequence: TGTGCCAGCAGCCAGCGGGGCGCGGGGGAGCAGTACTTC. The chain employs TRBV11-3 and TRBJ2-7; 7 nucleotides match TRBD2. This CDR3 has 13 amino acids. Per germline, CDR1 SGHNT and CDR2 YENEEA. J was trimmed by 7 bases and V by 5 bases; bases with no gene match: 8. Variable domain in full (rest from reference TRBV11-3 and TRBJ2-7): EAGVVQSPRYKIIEKKQPVAFWCNPISGHNTLYWYLQNLGQGPELLIRYENEEAVDDSQLPKDRFSAERLKGVDSTLKIQPAELGDSAVYLCASSQRGAGEQYFGPGTRLTVT.

V is TRBV5-1 and J is TRBJ1-1, with D unresolved. CDR1 SGHRS and CDR2 YFSETQ come from the germline V gene. The germline V and J ends were trimmed by 0 bases and 1 base, with 7 bases remaining between them. The CDR3 has 14 amino acids. For the CDR3, the DNA is TGCGCCAGCAGCTTGGAATCCCGGAACACTGAAGCTTTCTTT. Translated: CASSLESRNTEAFF.

Only a few counts were recorded for this clone. This chain uses TRBV30 with TRBJ1-5, with a weak D call TRBD1 (5 bases). The CDR3 consists of 13 residues. Germline CDR1 and CDR2: GTSNPN and SVGIG (reference sequence). Between the trimmed V and J ends, which lost 1 base and 6 bases, there was a span of 10 bases. CDR3 coding DNA: TGTGCCTGGAGTGGGACAACCGGTCAGCCCCAGCATTTT. Its protein product is CAWSGTTGQPQHF.

This clone was detected only a few times. J is TRBJ1-5 and V is TRBV30; weak D call: TRBD1 (6 bases). Per germline, CDR1 GTSNPN and CDR2 SVGIG (reference sequence). V was shortened by 0 bases and J by 4 bases, with 16 bases between the two germline ends. The CDR3 has 16 residues. CDR3 in amino acids: CAWSVMGRGLNQPQHF. DNA for the CDR3: TGTGCCTGGAGTGTCATGGGCAGGGGATTAAATCAGCCCCAGCATTTT.

The chain links TRBV30 to TRBJ2-3; TRBD2 aligns across 7 bases. J was trimmed by 2 bases and V by 4 bases; bases with no gene match: 6. The germline V gene encodes CDR1 GTSNPN and CDR2 SVGIG (reference sequence). The CDR3 sequence is 14 residues long. The CDR3 region has the DNA TGTGCCTGGATGGGAGGGCCGGCCACAGATACGCAGTATTTT. Translating it yields CAWMGGPATDTQYF. Combining the CDR3 with reference TRBV30 and TRBJ2-3 gives the whole variable domain SQTIHQWPATLVQPVGSPLSLECTVEGTSNPNLYWYRQAAGRGLQLLFYSVGIGQISSEVPQNLSASRPQDRQFILSSKKLLLSDSGFYLCAWMGGPATDTQYFGPGTRLTVL.

This clone was counted between two and nine times. The chain joins TRBV6-5 to TRBJ1-1; D is uncertain. The CDR3 consists of 13 residues. V was clipped by 2 bases and J by 4 bases, with 8 bases between them. Germline-derived CDR1 and CDR2 are MNHEY and SVGAGI. This CDR3 is CASSYTSGTEAFF. CDR3 coding DNA: TGTGCCAGCAGTTACACGTCGGGCACTGAAGCTTTCTTT.

The genes are TRBV30 and TRBJ2-5; no clear D gene. Germline V gives CDR1 GTSNPN, CDR2 SVGIG (reference sequence). This CDR3 contains 12 residues. V lost 3 bases, J lost 3 bases, and 8 bases lay in between. CDR3 coding DNA: TGTGCCTGGAGCCAGGCCGAAGAGACCCAGTACTTC. Its protein is CAWSQAEETQYF.

The table lists this clone with a few counts. The chain couples TRBV9 to TRBJ2-1; D is possibly TRBD2 (5 bases). This CDR3 is built from 16 residues. Germline loops: CDR1 SGDLS, CDR2 YYNGEE. V was pared by 5 bases and J by 1 base, with 16 bases between. The DNA of the CDR3 is TGTGCCAGCAGTTCTCGAGGGCGGATATCCTACAATGAGCAGTTCTTC. This sequence encodes CASSSRGRISYNEQFF.

The chain carries TRBV9 and TRBJ2-5; weak D call: TRBD2 (6 bases). This CDR3 has 16 residues. The ends were cut back, 0 bases at V and 7 bases at J, with 19 bases in the middle. Germline CDR1 and CDR2: SGDLS and YYNGEE. Here the CDR3 DNA reads TGTGCCAGCAGCGTAGAACCGGGGGATAGGGGAGGGACCCAGTACTTC. It specifies CASSVEPGDRGGTQYF.

This clone has just a few counts. The chain recombines TRBV6-4 with TRBJ1-2, with TRBD1 matching over 7 bases. The CDR3 totals 16 residues. CDR1 is MRHNA, CDR2 SNTAGT, per germline. Trimming took 5 bases from V and 1 from J; bases not matched to a gene: 10. CDR3 nucleotides: TGTGCCAGCAGTTCCCGGGACAGAACGGATAACTATGGCTACACCTTC. It specifies CASSSRDRTDNYGYTF.

The J gene is TRBJ2-7, the V gene TRBV18; D gene unclear. Per the germline V gene, CDR1 is KGHSH and CDR2 is LQKENI. Trimming shortened V by 0 bases and J by 0 bases, and 12 bases separated the two germline ends. The CDR3 is made up of 16 amino acids. CDR3 DNA: TGTGCCAGCTCACCACCCCGTGGCGGCAACTCCTACGAGCAGTACTTC. It translates to CASSPPRGGNSYEQYF.

The table lists this clone with a few counts. The chain uses TRBV4-1 and TRBJ2-2; D remains unclear. The CDR3 has 15 residues. V shed 0 bases and J shed 1 base, with 6 bases lying between them. The germline CDR1 and CDR2 sequences are MGHRA and YSYEKL. The DNA of the CDR3 is TGCGCCAGCAGCCAAGAGTCGGTGAACACCGGGGAGCTGTTTTTT. As protein: CASSQESVNTGELFF.

The rearrangement joins TRBV30 to TRBJ1-1; 8 bases map to TRBD1. Per the germline V gene, CDR1 is GTSNPN and CDR2 is SVGIG (reference sequence). V shed 3 bases and J 1 base; nucleotides not matched to a gene: 7. The length of the CDR3 is 15 residues. The CDR3 loop is CAWRQGALRNTEAFF. The CDR3 nucleotides read TGTGCCTGGAGGCAGGGGGCGCTTAGGAACACTGAAGCTTTCTTT. Full variable domain (missing parts from reference TRBV30 and TRBJ1-1): SQTIHQWPATLVQPVGSPLSLECTVEGTSNPNLYWYRQAAGRGLQLLFYSVGIGQISSEVPQNLSASRPQDRQFILSSKKLLLSDSGFYLCAWRQGALRNTEAFFGQGTRLTVV.

This clone showed up just a few times. The chain has TRBV5-6 and TRBJ1-1; 7 nucleotides align to TRBD1. The CDR3 has 14 amino acids. J lost 0 bases, V lost 4 bases, and 3 bases had no gene match. The germline gives CDR1 SGHDT, CDR2 YYEEEE. DNA of the CDR3: TGTGCCAGCAGCATGGGACAGCTGAACACTGAAGCTTTCTTT. Its protein product is CASSMGQLNTEAFF.